A selection of T cell receptor beta chains follows, all from one sample in a study of T cell responses to AZD1222 COVID-19 vaccine. The data were produced by immunoSEQ multiplex PCR, yet TCRdb's version contains in-frame clones alone and is incomplete. The sample contains roughly 97,000 clones, 80% to 90% of which appear only once. The source material was peripheral blood, sampled on day 0 of AZD1222 vaccination. These receptors originate from an adult in good health. CDR3s include the opening cysteine and the closing phenylalanine or tryptophan. Fields, in order: CDR3 protein, CDR3 DNA, clone size, V gene, J gene, D gene. D genes are given only for firm matches. Clone size is shown for a subset of rows, as once, few, many or a class of expanded clone.

CDR3 protein: CASGLEVGTEAFF; CDR3 DNA: TGTGCTAGTGGTTTAGAGGTAGGCACTGAAGCTTTCTTT; clone size: NA; V gene: TRBV12-5; J gene: TRBJ1-1; D gene: NA
CDR3 protein: CASSQGFPDTQYF; CDR3 DNA: TGTGCCAGCAGCCAGGGCTTCCCAGATACGCAGTATTTT; clone size: once; V gene: TRBV7-9; J gene: TRBJ2-3; D gene: NA
CDR3 protein: CASSGRQGSTDTQYF; CDR3 DNA: TGCGCCAGCAGCGGAAGACAGGGAAGCACAGATACGCAGTATTTT; clone size: NA; V gene: TRBV5-1; J gene: TRBJ2-3; D gene: TRBD1
CDR3 protein: CASSPSGSGGVGELFF; CDR3 DNA: TGTGCCAGCAGCCCGTCGGGTAGCGGGGGAGTCGGGGAGCTGTTTTTT; clone size: NA; V gene: TRBV7-7; J gene: TRBJ2-2; D gene: TRBD2
CDR3 protein: CASSPPGVTSGMVEETQYF; CDR3 DNA: TGTGCCAGCTCACCACCTGGTGTGACTAGCGGGATGGTGGAAGAGACCCAGTACTTC; clone size: NA; V gene: TRBV18; J gene: TRBJ2-5; D gene: TRBD2
CDR3 protein: CASSVGGSQGYEKLFF; CDR3 DNA: TGTGCCAGCAGCGTAGGAGGGTCACAGGGGTATGAAAAACTGTTTTTT; clone size: NA; V gene: TRBV9; J gene: TRBJ1-4; D gene: TRBD1
CDR3 protein: CASSLDRISLPPHF; CDR3 DNA: TGTGCCAGCAGTCTCGACCGGATCTCCCTCCCCCCCCACTTT; clone size: NA; V gene: TRBV2; J gene: TRBJ1-6; D gene: NA
CDR3 protein: CAIRPLGLHEQYF; CDR3 DNA: TGTGCCATCAGACCCCTAGGATTGCACGAGCAGTACTTC; clone size: NA; V gene: TRBV10-3; J gene: TRBJ2-7; D gene: NA
CDR3 protein: CATSQGSATEAFF; CDR3 DNA: TGTGCCACCAGCCAGGGGTCCGCCACTGAAGCTTTCTTT; clone size: few; V gene: TRBV15; J gene: TRBJ1-1; D gene: NA
CDR3 protein: CASSPGTVRQYF; CDR3 DNA: TGTGCCAGCAGCCCTGGGACCGTTCGGCAGTACTTC; clone size: NA; V gene: TRBV7-9; J gene: TRBJ2-7; D gene: NA
CDR3 protein: CASSPGQLTDTQYF; CDR3 DNA: TGTGCCAGCAGCCCGGGACAGCTCACAGATACGCAGTATTTT; clone size: few; V gene: TRBV6-5; J gene: TRBJ2-3; D gene: TRBD1
CDR3 protein: CASGGPEDYIQYF; CDR3 DNA: TGCGCCAGCGGGGGGCCAGAAGATTACATTCAGTACTTC; clone size: NA; V gene: TRBV5-1; J gene: TRBJ2-4; D gene: NA
CDR3 protein: CASSVGIGYTF; CDR3 DNA: TGTGCCAGCAGTGTAGGGATCGGCTACACCTTC; clone size: NA; V gene: TRBV25-1; J gene: TRBJ1-2; D gene: NA
CDR3 protein: CASSYGPGQGETQYF; CDR3 DNA: TGTGCCAGCAGTTACGGGCCGGGACAAGGGGAGACCCAGTACTTC; clone size: NA; V gene: TRBV6-2/TRBV6-3; J gene: TRBJ2-5; D gene: NA
CDR3 protein: CASSPRGGYNEKLFF; CDR3 DNA: TGTGCCAGCTCACCTCGAGGCGGGTATAATGAAAAACTGTTTTTT; clone size: NA; V gene: TRBV18; J gene: TRBJ1-4; D gene: NA
CDR3 protein: CASSWGDRGTEAFF; CDR3 DNA: TGTGCCAGCAGCTGGGGAGACAGGGGCACTGAAGCTTTCTTT; clone size: NA; V gene: TRBV5-8; J gene: TRBJ1-1; D gene: TRBD1